This T cell receptor (beta chain) was captured in a study of T cells after yellow fever vaccination. In the study overall: Libraries from low-cell-number fractions were prepared with the SMART-Seq v4 Ultra Low Input RNA kit. General observations from the study: Abundant bulk-population clonotypes could contaminate the FACS-sorted repertoires.

Template switching with 5'RACE generated the TCR cDNA and added a universal primer site and UMIs. TCRdb processed the 5' RACE reads anew with MiXCR; each CDR3 protein has one entry. The sample consists of about 550,000 distinct CDR3 sequences, about a fifth of them appearing once. This clonotype was seen only a few times. Antigen unknown. Germline values: CDR1 SEHNR, CDR2 FQNEAQ (reference sequence). Trimming left V 3 bases short and J 7 bases short, with 13 bases between. The CDR3 sequence is 14 residues long. This clonotype was obtained from a young man who received the YFV17D yellow fever vaccine. The rearrangement uses TRBV7-9 and TRBJ1-5, with D tentatively TRBD1 (6 bases). Sequences were derived from PBMCs, sampled 15 days after the yellow fever booster vaccination. CDR3 DNA sequence: TGTGCCAGCAGCTTCTCGGGGGCGAGGCAGCCCCAGCATTTT. It is translated as CASSFSGARQPQHF.